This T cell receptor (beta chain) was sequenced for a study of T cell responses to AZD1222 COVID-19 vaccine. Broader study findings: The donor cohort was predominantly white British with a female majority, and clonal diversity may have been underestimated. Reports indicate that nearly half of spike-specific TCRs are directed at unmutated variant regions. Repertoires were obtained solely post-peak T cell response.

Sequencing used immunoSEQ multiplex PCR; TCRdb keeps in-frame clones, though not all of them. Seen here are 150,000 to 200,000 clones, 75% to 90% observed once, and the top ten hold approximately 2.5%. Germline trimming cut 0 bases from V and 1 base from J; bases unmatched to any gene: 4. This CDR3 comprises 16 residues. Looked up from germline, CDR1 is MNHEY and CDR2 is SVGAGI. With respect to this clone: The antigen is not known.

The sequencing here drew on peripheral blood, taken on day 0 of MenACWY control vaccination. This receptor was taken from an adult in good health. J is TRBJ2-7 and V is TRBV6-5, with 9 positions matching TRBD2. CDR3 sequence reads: CASSYSTGLASYEQYF. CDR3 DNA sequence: TGTGCCAGCAGTTACTCGACGGGACTAGCTTCCTACGAGCAGTACTTC.